The 5 T cell receptor beta chains below all came from one sample that was sequenced in a study of shared clonotypes between healthy human individuals. CD8 cells classed as naive were CD45RO-negative and positively selected for CCR7, excluding terminally differentiated effector memory CD45RA+ cells. Assay: immunoSEQ multiplex PCR; the TCRdb copy retains only in-frame clones and omits some. The table has more than 500,000 clones, roughly 95% seen once. Sequenced sample: naive CD8+ T cells sorted from blood. These receptors came from a woman in her 30s in good health.

The chain uses TRBV10-2 and TRBJ2-7, with 10 bases aligning to TRBD2. This CDR3 contains 15 residues. Germline assignment: CDR1 WSHSY and CDR2 SAAADI. J was trimmed by 2 bases and V by 7 bases; bases with no gene match: 8. The CDR3 DNA reads TGCGCCAGCACCGAGGATCTAGCGGGAGCCTACGAGCAGTACTTC. Protein product: CASTEDLAGAYEQYF.

The J gene is TRBJ2-3, the V gene TRBV7-9; 14 bases line up with TRBD2. The CDR3 spans 17 residues. V was pared by 5 bases and J by 4 bases, with 8 bases of the junction left unmatched. Germline CDR1 SEHNR, CDR2 FQNEAQ (reference sequence). DNA for the CDR3: TGTGCCAGCAGCCCGGGACTAGCGGGAGTATTGGCAGATACGCAGTATTTT. Its translation is CASSPGLAGVLADTQYF.

The genes are TRBV9 and TRBJ1-4; D not certain. V lost 2 bases and J 5 bases, leaving 13 bases between the germline ends. Per germline, CDR1 SGDLS and CDR2 YYNGEE. The CDR3 consists of 15 residues. Here the CDR3 reads CASSVEGQRNEKLFF. CDR3 in DNA: TGTGCCAGCAGCGTCGAAGGGCAGAGGAATGAAAAACTGTTTTTT. The entire variable domain, with the rest obtained from reference TRBV9 and TRBJ1-4, is as follows: DSGVTQTPKHLITATGQRVTLRCSPRSGDLSVYWYQQSLDQGLQFLIQYYNGEERAKGNILERFSAQQFPDLHSELNLSSLELGDSALYFCASSVEGQRNEKLFFGSGTQLSVL.

V and J are TRBV19 and TRBJ2-7; 7 bases align to TRBD2. Per the germline V gene, CDR1 is LNHDA and CDR2 is SQIVND (reference sequence). This CDR3 is built from 15 residues. V was clipped by 3 bases and J by 3 bases; unmatched bases: 8. CDR3 bases: TGTGCCAGTAGTATCTCTGCGGGAGACCTCTACGAGCAGTACTTC. Its translation is CASSISAGDLYEQYF.

V and J are TRBV28 and TRBJ2-5, with a tentative D call TRBD2 (6 bases). Gene TRBJ2-7 matches the end of the DNA better, so the J call may be wrong. The germline gives CDR1 MDHEN, CDR2 SYDVKM. CDR3 size: 14 residues. The CDR3 is CASSARDFSYEQYF. CDR3 bases: TGTGCCAGCAGTGCCCGGGACTTTTCCTACGAGCAGTACTTC.